Included here is one T cell receptor (beta chain) sequence, with context. Its specificity is not known. The V gene's germline CDR1 is DFQATT and CDR2 SNEGSKA (reference sequence). The CDR3 length is 15 residues. The data were obtained in a study of T cells expressing NK-cell markers. Study background: It was from sorted CD3+CD56+NKG2C+, CD3+CD56+NKG2C- and CD3+CD56-NKG2C+ T cells that TCR beta repertoires came. General observations from the study: HCMV specificity of the expanded NKG2C+ T cell clones was not established.

TCRdb reworked the 5' RACE reads into one entry per CDR3 protein, no DNA. The ten most abundant clones cover roughly 0.4% of a sample with roughly 280,000 distinct CDR3 sequences. The clonotype was recovered from a man between 18 and 29 years old in good health. Source material: blood T cells: a sorted CD56 or NKG2C T cell subset, CD4+ or CD8+ T cells, or bulk PBMC T cells (not recorded which). The chain employs TRBV20-1 and TRBJ2-7; TCRdb picks TRBD1, but there is no DNA to check that call. This CDR3 is CSAFSSDRAGNEQYF.